The text below deals with one TCR beta chain. The data were obtained in a study of T cells in Graves' hyperthyroidism and ophthalmopathy. The authors took PBMCs from over 8.5 ml fresh peripheral blood. TCR beta CDR3 regions were amplified from RNA transcripts. A first-round RT-PCR of the TCR CDR3 used the HTBI primer set. TCRdb called the multiplex PCR reads again in MiXCR, with one record for every CDR3 protein. The sample holds 640,000 or so distinct CDR3 sequences, over 12% seen once. The sequence derives from a woman younger than 35 with Graves' ophthalmopathy. Material: blood.

Written as DNA, the CDR3 is TGCGCCAGCAGCCAGACACAGGGGCGTACCTACGAGCAGTACTTC. This codes for CASSQTQGRTYEQYF. The chain has TRBV4-3 and TRBJ2-7, with TRBD1 matching 7 bases. Trimming took 3 bases from V and 2 from J; bases not matched to a gene: 7. Germline CDR1 is LGHNA and CDR2 is YSLEER. The CDR3 totals 15 residues.